The 8 T cell receptor beta chains listed next were all sequenced from one sample in a study of T-cell memory formation after mild COVID-19. Using its own MiXCR run on the 5' RACE reads, TCRdb lists one record per CDR3 protein. This sample carries approximately 150,000 distinct CDR3 sequences, approximately 13% of them seen once, and the ten largest clones take about 3.6%. Input material: PBMCs or a T cell subset sorted from them (not recorded which). The receptors were gathered from a man younger than 30 who had mild COVID-19 (a few samples of this study predate the infection). Cell type and time point are not known.

The chain links TRBV6-2 or TRBV6-3 to TRBJ2-7; a possible D gene is TRBD2 (7 bases). The germline gives CDR1 MNHEY, CDR2 SVGEGT. V lost 5 bases to trimming and J lost 5 bases, with 19 bases between them. This CDR3 contains 15 residues. CDR3 sequence (DNA): TGTGCCAGCAGTGACGCGGGGGCCGGAGGGAACGAGCAGTACTTC. The encoded protein is CASSDAGAGGNEQYF.

CDR3 nucleotide sequence: TGTGCCAGCAGCTTACGGGGGGCTGCTTGGGAGACCCAGTACTTC. This codes for CASSLRGAAWETQYF. The chain couples TRBV7-3 to TRBJ2-5; possibly TRBD2 for D (7 bases). V dropped 2 bases and J dropped 5 bases, with 15 bases sitting between them. CDR1 SGHTA and CDR2 FQGTGA come from the germline V gene. The CDR3 sequence is 15 residues long.

The chain has TRBV28 and TRBJ2-3; the D gene is possibly TRBD1 (5 bases). The ends were cut back, 6 bases at V and 3 bases at J, with 22 bases in the middle. Germline CDR1 MDHEN, CDR2 SYDVKM. There are 17 residues in the CDR3. CDR3 DNA sequence: TGTGCCAGCAGGCCCTTCCCCCAGGGTGTCGAAACAGATACGCAGTATTTT. Encoded protein: CASRPFPQGVETDTQYF.

The chain has TRBV5-1 and TRBJ2-1; 9 positions agree with TRBD2. The CDR3 spans 14 residues. V lost 7 bases to trimming and J lost 3 bases; unmatched junction nucleotides: 5. Germline CDR1 is SGHRS and CDR2 is YFSETQ. The CDR3 loop reads CASGGGAGYNEQFF. The CDR3 DNA sequence: TGCGCCAGCGGCGGGGGGGCAGGCTACAATGAGCAGTTCTTC.

The sample holds a few counts of this clonotype. The chain carries TRBV28 and TRBJ2-1; tentative D call: TRBD1 (5 bases). Germline values: CDR1 MDHEN, CDR2 SYDVKM. This CDR3 is 16 amino acids long. V was trimmed by 4 bases and J by 1 base, leaving 14 bases between them. This chain's CDR3 is CASSSNRRGSYNEQFF. The CDR3 DNA is TGTGCCAGCAGTTCAAATAGAAGGGGTTCCTACAATGAGCAGTTCTTC.

V gene TRBV7-2 combines with J gene TRBJ1-2; tentative D call: TRBD1 (5 bases). Trimming took 6 bases from V and 4 from J, leaving 15 bases between them. This CDR3 comprises 14 residues. Germline CDR1 SGHTA, CDR2 FQGNSA. CDR3 sequence (DNA): TGTGCCAGCAGACCTACAGGTGGCGGCTATGGCTACACCTTC. Protein sequence: CASRPTGGGYGYTF.

This clonotype was found a few times. The V and J genes are TRBV5-1 and TRBJ1-1; D is unresolved. The CDR3 sequence is 17 residues long. From germline, CDR1 is SGHRS and CDR2 YFSETQ. V was shortened by 4 bases and J by 0 bases, with 19 bases between the two germline ends. The CDR3 loop reads CASSPLPWTGMNTEAFF. The CDR3 DNA follows: TGCGCCAGCAGCCCACTTCCATGGACGGGCATGAACACTGAAGCTTTCTTT.

CDR3 in amino acids: CASSLKTGGTEAFF. CDR3 bases: TGCGCCAGCAGCTTAAAAACAGGGGGCACTGAAGCTTTCTTT. This rearrangement joins TRBV5-1 to TRBJ1-1; TRBD1 matches at 8 bases. Trimming at V came to 2 bases and at J to 4 bases, leaving 4 bases not matched to a gene. The CDR3 is 14 amino acids. Germline assignment: CDR1 SGHRS and CDR2 YFSETQ.